Below are 3 T cell receptor beta chains sequenced from a single sample in a study of post-analysis software for immune sequencing data. Study outcomes and limitations: Roughly five TRBV segments appeared more often in patients than in controls, and TRBV5-6, TRBV5-1 and TRBV20-1 were among these.

The antigens these receptors bind are not known. Unique molecular identifiers were present in the TCR beta cDNA libraries. TCRdb recomputed calls from the PCR reads with MiXCR, one row per CDR3 protein. The sample holds around 180,000 distinct CDR3 sequences, around 30% seen once. Sequencing input: blood. The origin of the receptors is a girl between 10 and 17 years old with multiple sclerosis.

V is TRBV5-1 and J is TRBJ2-5, with a tentative D call TRBD1 (6 bases). V was shortened by 0 bases and J by 5 bases, with 8 bases between the two germline ends. The CDR3 covers 13 residues. The germline gives CDR1 SGHRS, CDR2 YFSETQ. CDR3 DNA sequence: TGCGCCAGCAGCTTGGCCACAGGGGAGACCCAGTACTTC. It is translated as CASSLATGETQYF.

On this clonotype: A single base separates this from a much larger clone, so it may be a read error. CDR3 region: CASSMTSTDTQYF. In DNA, the CDR3 is TGTGCCAGCAGCATGACTAGCACAGATACGCAGTATTTT. This chain connects TRBV9 to TRBJ2-3; D is uncertain. V lost 4 bases and J lost 0, with 6 bases in between. The CDR3 is 13 amino acids. Germline CDR1 reads SGDLS; CDR2 reads YYNGEE. The whole variable domain, remainder taken from reference TRBV9 and TRBJ2-3, is DSGVTQTPKHLITATGQRVTLRCSPRSGDLSVYWYQQSLDQGLQFLIQYYNGEERAKGNILERFSAQQFPDLHSELNLSSLELGDSALYFCASSMTSTDTQYFGPGTRLTVL.

This clonotype was recorded many times. The chain joins TRBV28 to TRBJ2-1; 8 nucleotides line up with TRBD2. The trim removed 1 base at V and 7 bases at J, leaving 6 bases unmatched. CDR1 and CDR2 (germline): MDHEN, SYDVKM. The CDR3 loop spans 15 amino acids. The CDR3 sequence is CASSLLVGGGNEQFF. The CDR3 DNA follows: TGTGCCAGCAGTTTATTGGTTGGCGGGGGGAATGAGCAGTTCTTC. The variable domain in full, with the rest retrieved from reference TRBV28 and TRBJ2-1, is DVKVTQSSRYLVKRTGEKVFLECVQDMDHENMFWYRQDPGLGLRLIYFSYDVKMKEKGDIPEGYSVSREKKERFSLILESASTNQTSMYLCASSLLVGGGNEQFFGPGTRLTVL.